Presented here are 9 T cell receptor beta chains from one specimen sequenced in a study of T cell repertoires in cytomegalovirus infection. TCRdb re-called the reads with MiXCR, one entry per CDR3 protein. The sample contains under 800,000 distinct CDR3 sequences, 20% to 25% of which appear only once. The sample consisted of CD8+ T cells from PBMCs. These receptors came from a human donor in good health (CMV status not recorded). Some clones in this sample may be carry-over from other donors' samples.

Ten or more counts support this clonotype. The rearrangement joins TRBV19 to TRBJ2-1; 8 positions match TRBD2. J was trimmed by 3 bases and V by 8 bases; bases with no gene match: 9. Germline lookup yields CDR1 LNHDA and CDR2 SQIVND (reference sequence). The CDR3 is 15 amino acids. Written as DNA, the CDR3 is TGTGCCAGTGACCCCAGCGGGGGCTTCTACAATGAGCAGTTCTTC. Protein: CASDPSGGFYNEQFF.

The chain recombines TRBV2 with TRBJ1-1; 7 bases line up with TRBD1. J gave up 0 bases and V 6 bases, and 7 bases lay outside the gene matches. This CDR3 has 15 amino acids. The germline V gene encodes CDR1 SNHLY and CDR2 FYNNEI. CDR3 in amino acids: CASSQWTGVNTEAFF. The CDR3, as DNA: TGTGCCAGCAGCCAGTGGACAGGCGTGAACACTGAAGCTTTCTTT.

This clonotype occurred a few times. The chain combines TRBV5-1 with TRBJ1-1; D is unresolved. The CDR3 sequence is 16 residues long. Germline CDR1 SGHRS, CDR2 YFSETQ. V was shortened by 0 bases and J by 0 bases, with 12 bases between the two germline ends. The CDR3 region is CASSLVSRHVNTEAFF. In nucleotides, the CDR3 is TGCGCCAGCAGCTTGGTTTCGAGACACGTGAACACTGAAGCTTTCTTT. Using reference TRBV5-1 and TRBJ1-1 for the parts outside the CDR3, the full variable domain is KAGVTQTPRYLIKTRGQQVTLSCSPISGHRSVSWYQQTPGQGLQFLFEYFSETQRNKGNFPGRFSGRQFSNSRSEMNVSTLELGDSALYLCASSLVSRHVNTEAFFGQGTRLTVV.

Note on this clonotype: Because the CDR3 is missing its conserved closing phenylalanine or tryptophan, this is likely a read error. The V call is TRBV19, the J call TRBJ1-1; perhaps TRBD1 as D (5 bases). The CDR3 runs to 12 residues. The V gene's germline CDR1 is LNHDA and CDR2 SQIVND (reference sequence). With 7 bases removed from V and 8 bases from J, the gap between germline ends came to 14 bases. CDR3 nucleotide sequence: TGTGCCAGTATAAACTTCGCAGGGGAAGCTTTCCTT. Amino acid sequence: CASINFAGEAFL.

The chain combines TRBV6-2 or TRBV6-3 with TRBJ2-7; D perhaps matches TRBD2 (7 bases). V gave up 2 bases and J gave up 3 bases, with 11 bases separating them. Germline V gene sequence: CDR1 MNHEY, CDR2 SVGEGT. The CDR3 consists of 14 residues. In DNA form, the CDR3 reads TGTGCCAGCAGTTACCCGGGGGGCGACTACGAGCAGTACGTC. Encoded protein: CASSYPGGDYEQYV.

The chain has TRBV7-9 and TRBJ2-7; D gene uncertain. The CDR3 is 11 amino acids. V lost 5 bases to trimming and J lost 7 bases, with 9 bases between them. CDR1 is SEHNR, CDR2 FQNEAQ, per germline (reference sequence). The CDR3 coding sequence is TGTGCCAGCAGCGATAATGAGGAGCAGTACTTC. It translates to CASSDNEEQYF.

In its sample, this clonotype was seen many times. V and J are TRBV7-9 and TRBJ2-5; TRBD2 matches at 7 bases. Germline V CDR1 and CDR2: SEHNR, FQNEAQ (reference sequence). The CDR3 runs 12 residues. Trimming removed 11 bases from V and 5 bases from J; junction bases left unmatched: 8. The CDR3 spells CARGAGDETQYF. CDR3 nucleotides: TGTGCCCGGGGCGCGGGGGACGAGACCCAGTACTTC.

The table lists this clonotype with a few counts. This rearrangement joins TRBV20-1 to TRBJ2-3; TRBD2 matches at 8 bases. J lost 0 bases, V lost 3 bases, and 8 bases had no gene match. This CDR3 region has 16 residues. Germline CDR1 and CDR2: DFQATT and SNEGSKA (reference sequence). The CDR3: CSASKRRGVSTDTQYF. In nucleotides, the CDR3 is TGCAGTGCTAGTAAGCGGCGGGGGGTTAGCACAGATACGCAGTATTTT.

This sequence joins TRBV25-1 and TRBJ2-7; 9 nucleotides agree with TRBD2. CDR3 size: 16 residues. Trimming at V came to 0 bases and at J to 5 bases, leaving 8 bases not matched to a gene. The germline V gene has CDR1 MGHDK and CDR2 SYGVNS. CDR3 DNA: TGTGCCAGCAGTGAATACTTCCCTAGCGGGGAGCACGAGCAGTACTTC. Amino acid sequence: CASSEYFPSGEHEQYF.